Shown below are 19 T cell receptor beta chains from a single sample sequenced in a study of blood T cell repertoires in COVID-19 (dated by TCRdb to about 2020). The method was the immunoSEQ multiplex PCR assay. The table comes from immuneACCESS by way of TCRdb, which keeps in-frame sequences with V and J called. Part of the clones is missing from these tables; in studies checked, under half for an unresolved V gene and the rest for unknown reasons. Present in this sample are approximately 170,000 clones, about 80% of which were seen just once. 10% to 15% of the sample rests with the top ten. The sample comprised peripheral blood. These TCRs come from a man in his 70s who had recovered from COVID-19.

The V gene is TRBV10-3, the J gene TRBJ2-5; 9 nucleotides line up with TRBD1. Germline trimming cut 5 bases from V and 1 base from J; bases unmatched to any gene: 8. In germline, CDR1 is ENHRY, CDR2 SYGVKD. CDR3 length: 16 amino acids. CDR3 bases: TGTGCCATCAGTCTTTACAGGGGGCTCGGCCAAGAGACCCAGTACTTC. It specifies CAISLYRGLGQETQYF.

The chain joins TRBV7-9 to TRBJ2-7; D not resolved. This CDR3 has 12 amino acids. Germline assignment: CDR1 SEHNR and CDR2 FQNEAQ (reference sequence). Trimming shortened V by 5 bases and J by 6 bases, and 11 bases separated the two germline ends. The CDR3 is CASSVSSVEQYF. In DNA form, the CDR3 reads TGTGCCAGCAGCGTGAGTTCGGTCGAGCAGTACTTC.

This clone was picked up one time. The chain couples TRBV24-1 to TRBJ1-2; D is ambiguous. Trimming took 4 bases from V and 4 from J, leaving 9 bases between them. This CDR3 has 13 residues. Germline loops: CDR1 KGHDR, CDR2 SFDVKD. The CDR3 region is CATSDNNSYGYTF. CDR3 nucleotides: TGTGCCACCAGTGACAACAACAGCTATGGCTACACCTTC.

The V and J genes are TRBV7-3 and TRBJ2-7; the match to TRBD2 covers 8 bases. CDR1 SGHTA and CDR2 FQGTGA come from the germline V gene. V trimming: 5 bases; J trimming: 0 bases; junction bases outside the gene matches: 6. The CDR3 is 15 amino acids. Here the CDR3 DNA reads TGTGCCAGCAGCCCCCGAGCGGGAGCCTCCTACGAGCAGTACTTC. Encoded protein: CASSPRAGASYEQYF. The full variable domain, rest sourced from reference TRBV7-3 and TRBJ2-7, is GAGVSQTPSNKVTEKGKYVELRCDPISGHTALYWYRQSLGQGPEFLIYFQGTGAADDSGLPNDRFFAVRPEGSVSTLKIQRTERGDSAVYLCASSPRAGASYEQYFGPGTRLTVT.

The gene calls are TRBV5-1 and TRBJ1-1, with D tentatively TRBD1 (6 bases). The CDR3 spans 13 residues. Trimming stripped 4 bases from V and 6 bases from J, with 13 bases between. Per germline, CDR1 SGHRS and CDR2 YFSETQ. The CDR3 sequence: CASSPGHGAEAFF. DNA of the CDR3: TGCGCCAGCAGCCCGGGACACGGCGCTGAAGCTTTCTTT.

This clone has just one count. V is TRBV19 and J is TRBJ2-5; 7 bases fit TRBD1. V lost 3 bases and J lost 5; bases outside the gene matches: 12. The CDR3 spans 16 residues. Germline CDR1 and CDR2: LNHDA and SQIVND (reference sequence). CDR3 coding DNA: TGTGCCAGTAGTATCAACAGGGGAAGTGTGGACGAGACCCAGTACTTC. Protein: CASSINRGSVDETQYF.

The chain is built from TRBV10-2 and TRBJ2-1; a weak D match, TRBD2 (6 bases). V lost 8 bases and J 2 bases, leaving 13 bases between the germline ends. The CDR3 has 14 amino acids. In germline, CDR1 is WSHSY, CDR2 SAAADI. DNA of the CDR3: TGCGCCAGCTCCACCGGGAGCCCCTACAATGAGCAGTTCTTC. Residues: CASSTGSPYNEQFF.

The chain uses TRBV15 and TRBJ1-5; no clear D. V was clipped by 0 bases and J by 4 bases, with 22 bases between them. CDR3 size: 19 residues. Germline V gene data show CDR1 as LNHNV and CDR2 as YYDKDF (reference sequence). The CDR3 protein is CATSRDRYIGSRANQPQHF. CDR3 bases: TGTGCCACCAGCAGAGATCGTTACATCGGGTCTCGAGCGAATCAGCCCCAGCATTTT. Full variable domain (missing parts from reference TRBV15 and TRBJ1-5): DAMVIQNPRYQVTQFGKPVTLSCSQTLNHNVMYWYQQKSSQAPKLLFHYYDKDFNNEADTPDNFQSRRPNTSFCFLDIRSPGLGDTAMYLCATSRDRYIGSRANQPQHFGDGTRLSIL.

The gene calls are TRBV5-6 and TRBJ2-5; the D gene is possibly TRBD1 (5 bases). This CDR3 spans 14 amino acids. Germline V gene lookup returns CDR1 SGHDT and CDR2 YYEEEE. V lost 2 bases and J 6 bases, leaving 14 bases between the germline ends. In DNA form, the CDR3 reads TGTGCCAGCAGCTTTGCTCAGGGCGTGCAGACCCAGTACTTC. This codes for CASSFAQGVQTQYF.

V usage is TRBV14 and J usage is TRBJ2-1; D is perhaps TRBD2 (5 bases). Germline-derived CDR1 and CDR2 are SGHDN and FVKESK. The V end was cut by 6 bases, the J end by 0 bases, with 12 bases between. The length of the CDR3 is 15 residues. The CDR3 is CASSPDWRSYNEQFF. Written as DNA, the CDR3 is TGTGCCAGCAGTCCGGACTGGCGCTCCTACAATGAGCAGTTCTTC.

The chain couples TRBV6-5 to TRBJ1-1, with D perhaps matching TRBD1 (6 bases). CDR1 and CDR2 (germline): MNHEY, SVGAGI. Trimming shortened V by 0 bases and J by 5 bases, and 16 bases separated the two germline ends. The length of the CDR3 is 16 residues. Here the CDR3 reads CASSYSTVGAGTEAFF. The CDR3 nucleotides read TGTGCCAGCAGTTACTCGACGGTGGGGGCAGGGACTGAAGCTTTCTTT.

In its sample, this clone was seen once. In DNA form, the CDR3 reads TGTGCCAGCAGCAAGTCTAGCGGGAGGGTAACCGGTGAGCAGTTCTTC. Its translation is CASSKSSGRVTGEQFF. The chain carries TRBV21-1 and TRBJ2-1; TRBD2 was called by the table and not checked on the DNA. TRBV21-1 is recorded as a pseudogene. The CDR3 length is 16 residues.

This sequence joins TRBV6-5 and TRBJ1-5; unclear D gene. The length of the CDR3 is 13 residues. Trimming pared 5 bases from V and 3 bases from J, leaving 8 bases between. The germline gives CDR1 MNHEY, CDR2 SVGAGI. Written as DNA, the CDR3 is TGTGCCAGCAGTCTGACATTCAATCAGCCCCAGCATTTT. Translated, it gives CASSLTFNQPQHF.

The chain links TRBV5-1 to TRBJ2-3; 10 bases line up with TRBD2. There are 16 residues in the CDR3. Trimming removed 5 bases from V and 4 bases from J; junction bases left unmatched: 10. CDR1 and CDR2 (germline): SGHRS, YFSETQ. CDR3 protein: CASSRTGTSASDTQYF. The CDR3 DNA reads TGCGCCAGCAGTCGTACCGGGACTAGCGCATCAGATACGCAGTATTTT.

This clone was seen a few times. V is TRBV15 and J is TRBJ1-5; the match to TRBD1 covers 8 bases. In germline, CDR1 is LNHNV, CDR2 YYDKDF (reference sequence). This CDR3 is built from 15 residues. V shed 4 bases, J shed 6 bases, and the junction held 8 bases outside the gene matches. Here the CDR3 DNA reads TGTGCCACCAGCACAAGGACAGGGTCAAGTCAGCCCCAGCATTTT. Translating it yields CATSTRTGSSQPQHF.

The chain uses TRBV6-5 and TRBJ2-3; 9 nucleotides agree with TRBD2. V shed 8 bases, J shed 5 bases, and the junction held 11 bases outside the gene matches. The CDR3 runs 15 residues. CDR1 and CDR2 from the germline V gene are MNHEY and SVGAGI. The CDR3: CASWSASGTVDTQYF. CDR3 bases: TGTGCCAGCTGGTCGGCTAGCGGGACGGTAGATACGCAGTATTTT.

CDR3 sequence reads: CASSATGQDTEAFF. CDR3 in DNA: TGTGCCAGCAGTGCGACAGGGCAGGACACTGAAGCTTTCTTT. The V gene is TRBV25-1, the J gene TRBJ1-1, with 7 bases lining up with TRBD1. The germline V gene has CDR1 MGHDK and CDR2 SYGVNS. The V segment lost 4 bases and the J segment 3 bases; nucleotides outside the gene matches: 5. CDR3 length: 14 amino acids.

The gene calls are TRBV5-5 and TRBJ2-3; 14 bases align to TRBD2. CDR1 SGHKS and CDR2 YYEKEE come from the germline V gene (reference sequence). The CDR3 extends over 18 amino acids. Unmatched junction bases numbered 11, after V lost 4 bases and J lost 4 bases. The CDR3 sequence: CASSILPGLAGAPDTQYF. In nucleotides, the CDR3 is TGTGCCAGCAGCATACTACCGGGACTAGCGGGAGCACCAGATACGCAGTATTTT. Drawing the rest from reference TRBV5-5 and TRBJ2-3, the complete variable domain is DAGVTQSPTHLIKTRGQQVTLRCSPISGHKSVSWYQQVLGQGPQFIFQYYEKEERGRGNFPDRFSARQFPNYSSELNVNALLLGDSALYLCASSILPGLAGAPDTQYFGPGTRLTVL.

This clone occurred a few times. This sequence joins TRBV4-1 and TRBJ2-1, with D possibly being TRBD1 (5 bases). Germline CDR1 and CDR2: MGHRA and YSYEKL. The V end lost 1 base, the J end lost 5 bases, and 21 bases lay between the germline ends. The CDR3 is 18 residues long. CDR3 residues: CASSQAVYRQKTHNEQFF. The CDR3 DNA reads as TGCGCCAGCAGCCAAGCCGTTTACCGACAGAAAACACACAATGAGCAGTTCTTC.